The text below deals with one T cell receptor (beta chain). The data belong to a study of blood T cell repertoires in COVID-19. Study information: The samples span acute and convalescent COVID-19 from the United States, Italy and Spain. Sources were T cells, B-cell-depleted T cells, or PBMCs; the material itself was cDNA or gDNA.

In the original analysis: Amplification of reference gene primers was used by the study to estimate nucleated cell counts. The data were produced by immunoSEQ multiplex PCR, yet TCRdb's version contains in-frame clones alone and is incomplete. The V and J calls and clone size are taken from that table; D and trimming were inferred from the DNA. The repertoire holds over 110,000 clones, with about 91% as singletons. The CDR3 sequence is 17 residues long. Germline V gene sequence: CDR1 MDHEN, CDR2 SYDVKM. The V end lost 5 bases, the J end lost 1 base, and 20 bases lay between the germline ends. Input material: peripheral blood. The rearrangement joins TRBV28 to TRBJ1-1, with D tentatively TRBD1 (6 bases). The TCR sequence derives from a human donor in a cohort sampled during active COVID-19. In nucleotides, the CDR3 is TGTGCCAGCAGTAGACCCCTTCGACAGGTAAAGAACACTGAAGCTTTCTTT. Encoded protein: CASSRPLRQVKNTEAFF.